The 3 T cell receptor beta chains below were found in one sample sequenced in a study of beta chain features in type 1 diabetes. Antigens of these TCRs are unknown. Expressed TCRB transcripts were sequenced after all isolated RNA was converted to cDNA. Measured with immunoSEQ multiplex PCR; TCRdb has only the in-frame clones, and not every one. The sample yields 130,000 or so clones, about 15% seen once. Notes on the study in general: Shorter TCRB CDR3s, moderately but significantly so, were found in Type 1 diabetes patients in all four CD4+ subsets.

Source material: central memory CD4+ T cells from blood. The origin of the receptors is a man aged 25-40 years with type 1 diabetes.

Only a few counts were recorded for this clone. The gene calls are TRBV2 and TRBJ2-5; maybe TRBD1 (6 bases). V gave up 8 bases and J gave up 4 bases, with 14 bases separating them. The CDR3 covers 13 residues. CDR1 and CDR2 from the germline V gene are SNHLY and FYNNEI. In DNA, the CDR3 is TGTGCCAGCCACAGGGAAGGTGCAGAGACCCAGTACTTC. Residues: CASHREGAETQYF.

The genes are TRBV28 and TRBJ1-6; D remains unclear. The CDR3 is 13 amino acids. V was shortened by 3 bases and J by 14 bases, with 14 bases between the two germline ends. CDR1 and CDR2 from the germline V gene are MDHEN and SYDVKM. CDR3 sequence: CASSFGPKEALHF. CDR3 bases: TGTGCCAGCAGTTTTGGCCCGAAGGAGGCCCTCCACTTT.

This clone came up a few times. The V and J genes are TRBV30 and TRBJ1-5; TRBD1 agrees at 8 bases. The CDR3 has 13 amino acids. Germline V gene sequence: CDR1 GTSNPN, CDR2 SVGIG (reference sequence). V lost 3 bases and J lost 6; bases outside the gene matches: 4. The CDR3 bases are TGTGCCTGGAGGACAGGGGACTCTCAGCCCCAGCATTTT. Translation: CAWRTGDSQPQHF.